The 24 T cell receptor beta chains below were found in one sample sequenced in a study of identifying expanded T cells in peripheral blood. Here immunoSEQ multiplex PCR was the method, and the copy in TCRdb shows in-frame clones only, minus some. The table includes 100,000 or so clones, around nine tenths detected once. Sequencing input: blood. The receptors here all came from a person between 18 and 75 years old in good health.

The chain employs TRBV10-3 and TRBJ2-7; the match to TRBD2 covers 7 bases. This CDR3 has 13 residues. From germline, CDR1 is ENHRY and CDR2 SYGVKD. V lost 10 bases and J lost 0; bases outside the gene matches: 6. This CDR3 is CATHGGDSYEQYF. In nucleotides, the CDR3 is TGTGCCACCCATGGGGGGGACTCCTACGAGCAGTACTTC.

The V call is TRBV5-1, the J call TRBJ2-7, with 9 nucleotides matching TRBD1. V gave up 1 base and J gave up 0 bases; unmatched junction bases: 8. CDR3 length: 17 residues. Germline CDR1 and CDR2: SGHRS and YFSETQ. The CDR3, as DNA: TGCGCCAGCAGCTTGCGAGCGGGACAGGGAAGCTCCTACGAGCAGTACTTC. Residues: CASSLRAGQGSSYEQYF. Variable domain in full (rest from reference TRBV5-1 and TRBJ2-7): KAGVTQTPRYLIKTRGQQVTLSCSPISGHRSVSWYQQTPGQGLQFLFEYFSETQRNKGNFPGRFSGRQFSNSRSEMNVSTLELGDSALYLCASSLRAGQGSSYEQYFGPGTRLTVT.

J is TRBJ2-1 and V is TRBV18, with 7 positions matching TRBD1. Losses at the gene ends were 5 bases for V and 0 bases for J; bases not matched to a gene: 7. The CDR3 length is 16 residues. Germline-derived CDR1 and CDR2 are KGHSH and LQKENI. The CDR3 loop reads CASSTGTDHSYNEQFF. In nucleotides, the CDR3 is TGTGCCAGCTCAACAGGGACAGACCACTCCTACAATGAGCAGTTCTTC.

The chain joins TRBV9 to TRBJ2-1, with D unclear. V gave up 0 bases and J gave up 5 bases, with 12 bases separating them. In germline, CDR1 is SGDLS, CDR2 YYNGEE. The CDR3 contains 15 residues. CDR3 in amino acids: CASSVEGTANNEQFF. The CDR3 DNA follows: TGTGCCAGCAGCGTAGAAGGAACCGCGAACAATGAGCAGTTCTTC.

The sample holds one count of this clone. The chain combines TRBV6-5 with TRBJ1-5; weak D call: TRBD1 (5 bases). Germline loops: CDR1 MNHEY, CDR2 SVGAGI. The V gene lost 4 bases and the J gene lost 6 bases, with 16 bases spanning the gap. The CDR3 loop spans 15 amino acids. CDR3 sequence: CASSSRVQFGQPQHF. The CDR3 coding sequence is TGTGCCAGCAGTTCCAGGGTTCAATTCGGTCAGCCCCAGCATTTT.

V is TRBV20-1 and J is TRBJ2-7; D gene unclear. This CDR3 comprises 11 residues. Germline CDR1 and CDR2: DFQATT and SNEGSKA (reference sequence). V lost 4 bases and J lost 2, with 6 bases in between. The CDR3 sequence is CSAKRPYEQYF. In DNA, the CDR3 is TGCAGTGCTAAACGGCCCTACGAGCAGTACTTC.

The chain links TRBV29-1 to TRBJ2-3, with 7 bases lining up with TRBD2. V trimming: 6 bases; J trimming: 5 bases; junction bases outside the gene matches: 14. This CDR3 has 15 amino acids. Germline CDR1 reads SQVTM; CDR2 reads ANQGSEA. CDR3 sequence reads: CSVTWSGAVGDTQYF. As DNA, the CDR3 is TGCAGCGTCACCTGGAGCGGGGCCGTTGGAGATACGCAGTATTTT.

This clone appeared a single time. The chain couples TRBV18 to TRBJ1-4; D is possibly TRBD1 (6 bases). This CDR3 region has 16 residues. Trimming took 1 base from V and 3 from J, leaving 12 bases between them. Germline CDR1 reads KGHSH; CDR2 reads LQKENI. The CDR3 sequence is CASSPLGGAANEKLFF. The CDR3 DNA is TGTGCCAGCTCACCACTCGGGGGCGCTGCTAATGAAAAACTGTTTTTT.

This clone occurred many times. The rearrangement joins TRBV6-5 to TRBJ2-3, with D unresolved. The CDR3 consists of 12 residues. Trimming took off 5 bases at V and 4 bases at J, with 7 bases between the two ends. Germline V gene sequence: CDR1 MNHEY, CDR2 SVGAGI. The CDR3 sequence: CASSDTPDTQYF. CDR3 in DNA: TGTGCCAGCAGTGATACCCCAGATACGCAGTATTTT.

This chain uses TRBV18 with TRBJ2-7; 12 nucleotides match TRBD1. The CDR3 runs 17 residues. The V segment lost 0 bases and the J segment 3 bases; nucleotides outside the gene matches: 6. Germline loops: CDR1 KGHSH, CDR2 LQKENI. In nucleotides, the CDR3 is TGTGCCAGCTCACCACCACTTGGGACAGGGGGCATCTACGAGCAGTACTTC. Its protein is CASSPPLGTGGIYEQYF.

V and J are TRBV5-1 and TRBJ1-6; no reliable D call. Trimming pared 2 bases from V and 13 bases from J, leaving 10 bases between. The V gene's germline CDR1 is SGHRS and CDR2 YFSETQ. The length of the CDR3 is 12 residues. The CDR3 reads CASSLPEGPLHF. The CDR3 DNA sequence: TGCGCCAGCAGCTTACCTGAAGGGCCCCTCCACTTT.

This clone was detected a few times. V gene TRBV6-4 combines with J gene TRBJ2-3; maybe TRBD2 (6 bases). V dropped 0 bases and J dropped 3 bases, with 10 bases sitting between them. Germline values: CDR1 MRHNA, CDR2 SNTAGT. The CDR3 has 15 residues. The CDR3 coding sequence is TGTGCCAGCAGTGACTCGCCGGAGGGGACAGATACGCAGTATTTT. It encodes CASSDSPEGTDTQYF.

This rearrangement joins TRBV2 to TRBJ2-5; D is uncertain. The CDR3 runs to 13 residues. The V and J ends lost 4 bases and 10 bases respectively, with 16 bases between them. Per germline, CDR1 SNHLY and CDR2 FYNNEI. The CDR3, as DNA: TGTGCCAGCAGTGGTGTGTATAAGGGAATCCAGTACTTC. Translation: CASSGVYKGIQYF.

The chain links TRBV2 to TRBJ2-1; D assignment may be TRBD1 or TRBD2 (5 bases each). V was cut by 2 bases and J by 7 bases, with 6 bases left in between. This CDR3 comprises 12 residues. The germline gives CDR1 SNHLY, CDR2 FYNNEI. CDR3 DNA: TGTGCCAGCAGTGAATGGGGGAATGAGCAGTTCTTC. Its translation: CASSEWGNEQFF.

The rearrangement links TRBV4-2 to TRBJ2-2, with D maybe TRBD1 (6 bases). This CDR3 has 17 amino acids. V dropped 4 bases and J dropped 0 bases, with 15 bases sitting between them. Per germline, CDR1 LGHNA and CDR2 YNFKEQ. CDR3 loop: CASSPMPTGANTGELFF. The CDR3 nucleotides read TGTGCCAGCAGCCCTATGCCGACAGGCGCGAACACCGGGGAGCTGTTTTTT.

V is TRBV18 and J is TRBJ2-1; TRBD2 matches 15 bases. The length of the CDR3 is 18 residues. CDR1 and CDR2 (germline): KGHSH, LQKENI. Trimming at V came to 6 bases and at J to 5 bases, leaving 11 bases not matched to a gene. CDR3 bases: TGTGCCAGCTCTTGGACTAGCGGGGGGGCTGGGTTCGACAATGAGCAGTTCTTC. This translates into CASSWTSGGAGFDNEQFF.

The rearrangement links TRBV7-2 to TRBJ2-7, with D unclear. The V gene lost 1 base and the J gene lost 0 bases, with 7 bases spanning the gap. The CDR3 has 14 residues. The germline CDR1 and CDR2 sequences are SGHTA and FQGNSA. The CDR3 spells CASSLGSNSYEQYF. The DNA of the CDR3 is TGTGCCAGCAGCTTAGGTAGTAACTCCTACGAGCAGTACTTC.

This chain links TRBV5-6 with TRBJ2-6; 8 nucleotides match TRBD1. The CDR3 contains 18 residues. CDR1 and CDR2 from the germline V gene are SGHDT and YYEEEE. V lost 0 bases to trimming and J lost 1 base; unmatched junction nucleotides: 6. The CDR3 loop reads CASSLGQGTRSGANVLTF. Written as DNA, the CDR3 is TGTGCCAGCAGCTTGGGACAGGGGACCCGTTCTGGGGCCAACGTCCTGACTTTC.

A remark on this clone: The sample carries other DNA sequences with the same CDR3. The chain uses TRBV18 and TRBJ2-5; TRBD2 might be the D (5 bases). This CDR3 has 13 residues. Looked up from germline, CDR1 is KGHSH and CDR2 is LQKENI. V lost 0 bases to trimming and J lost 4 bases, with 6 bases between them. The CDR3 loop is CASSPPGVETQYF. The CDR3 DNA follows: TGTGCCAGCTCACCACCGGGAGTAGAGACCCAGTACTTC.

The chain uses TRBV7-6 and TRBJ2-2, with D maybe TRBD1 (6 bases). Deletions cut 5 bases from V and 9 bases from J, with 13 bases between. From germline, CDR1 is SGHVS and CDR2 FNYEAQ. The CDR3 sequence is 13 residues long. For the CDR3, the DNA is TGTGCCAGCAGCCCCACAGGGACCTGGGAGCTGTTTTTT. Translation gives CASSPTGTWELFF.

J is TRBJ2-7 and V is TRBV7-2, with D unresolved. The CDR3 runs to 15 residues. CDR1 and CDR2 from the germline V gene are SGHTA and FQGNSA. Trimming pared 1 base from V and 6 bases from J, leaving 16 bases between. The CDR3 coding sequence is TGTGCCAGCAGCTTAGGCGGTGCCCGGGCTGGCGAGCAGTACTTC. Translation: CASSLGGARAGEQYF.

This chain joins TRBV2 and TRBJ1-1, with D hard to call. This CDR3 is built from 13 residues. V lost 8 bases and J lost 0, with 10 bases in between. CDR1 SNHLY and CDR2 FYNNEI come from the germline V gene. For the CDR3, the DNA is TGTGCCAGCCGTGCGATCATGAACACTGAAGCTTTCTTT. The encoded protein is CASRAIMNTEAFF.

The V gene is TRBV19, the J gene TRBJ1-2; 9 bases fit TRBD1. V shed 4 bases, J shed 3 bases, and the junction held 6 bases outside the gene matches. This CDR3 is built from 15 residues. Germline V CDR1 and CDR2: LNHDA, SQIVND (reference sequence). CDR3 coding DNA: TGTGCCAGTAGTACCAGGGACAGGGAGGACTATGGCTACACCTTC. This translates into CASSTRDREDYGYTF. Looking up the rest from reference TRBV19 and TRBJ1-2 gives the full variable domain: DGGITQSPKYLFRKEGQNVTLSCEQNLNHDAMYWYRQDPGQGLRLIYYSQIVNDFQKGDIAEGYSVSREKKESFPLTVTSAQKNPTAFYLCASSTRDREDYGYTFGSGTRLTVV.

The chain has TRBV9 and TRBJ2-3; D is unclear. V was cut by 0 bases and J by 1 base, with 12 bases left in between. The CDR3 runs 16 residues. Germline V gives CDR1 SGDLS, CDR2 YYNGEE. The DNA of the CDR3 is TGTGCCAGCAGCGTAGTTTCCGGTTGGGGCACAGATACGCAGTATTTT. Encoded protein: CASSVVSGWGTDTQYF.